One and the same sample provided the 31 T cell receptor beta chains below, sequenced in a study of blood T cell repertoires in COVID-19 (dated by TCRdb to between 2020 and 2021). Libraries were made using the immunoSEQ multiplex PCR assay. TCRdb limited this immuneACCESS table to in-frame rearrangements with V and J called. A share of clones is missing; checked studies link under half to unresolved V genes, and the rest is unexplained. The sample has some 130,000 clones on record, about 89% of them singletons. Approximately 10% of the sample goes to the ten largest clones. Sequenced input: peripheral blood. The source of these receptors is a woman between 70 and 85 years old with COVID-19, enrolled during active disease.

The CDR3, as DNA: TGTGCCAGCAGTTCTCGTGGGGGACAGGCGAGCACTGAAGCTTTCTTT. As protein: CASSSRGGQASTEAFF. The chain employs TRBV28 and TRBJ1-1, with 8 bases that match TRBD1. The CDR3 length is 16 residues. Germline V lookup: CDR1 MDHEN, CDR2 SYDVKM. The J segment lost 4 bases and the V segment lost 4 bases, leaving 11 bases of the junction unmatched.

The genes are TRBV28 and TRBJ2-5, with TRBD2 matching 15 bases. Losses at the gene ends were 7 bases for V and 2 bases for J; bases not matched to a gene: 11. This CDR3 has 18 amino acids. The germline V gene encodes CDR1 MDHEN and CDR2 SYDVKM. The CDR3 DNA reads as TGTGCCAGCACCTTTGGGGGACTAGCGGGGGGTAGGCAAGAGACCCAGTACTTC. It encodes CASTFGGLAGGRQETQYF.

The J gene is TRBJ1-6, the V gene TRBV3-1 (or the pseudogene TRBV3-2); maybe TRBD1 (6 bases). Trimming left V 3 bases short and J 4 bases short, with 13 bases between. The CDR3 loop spans 16 amino acids. Germline values: CDR1 LGHDT, CDR2 YNNKEL (reference sequence). CDR3 DNA sequence: TGTGCCAGCAGCCAGAGCCTGACAGGTTATAATTCACCCCTCCACTTT. This gives the protein CASSQSLTGYNSPLHF.

The table lists this clone with a count of one. The gene calls are TRBV2 and TRBJ2-5; TRBD2 might be the D (7 bases). CDR3 length equals 15 residues. Trimming shortened V by 5 bases and J by 1 base, and 14 bases separated the two germline ends. The germline CDR1 and CDR2 sequences are SNHLY and FYNNEI. The CDR3 nucleotides read TGTGCCAGCAGTCCGGAGGGGGGGGCCCAAGAGACCCAGTACTTC. Encoded protein: CASSPEGGAQETQYF. Together with reference TRBV2 and TRBJ2-5, the CDR3 gives the full variable domain: EPEVTQTPSHQVTQMGQEVILRCVPISNHLYFYWYRQILGQKVEFLVSFYNNEISEKSEIFDDQFSVERPDGSNFTLKIRSTKLEDSAMYFCASSPEGGAQETQYFGPGTRLLVL.

V is TRBV14 and J is TRBJ1-2; D not certain. The CDR3 contains 12 residues. Per germline, CDR1 SGHDN and CDR2 FVKESK. The V end was cut by 0 bases, the J end by 4 bases, with 3 bases between. CDR3 loop: CASSQDRYGYTF. CDR3 nucleotide sequence: TGTGCCAGCAGCCAAGACCGCTATGGCTACACCTTC.

The gene calls are TRBV9 and TRBJ1-2, with D tentatively TRBD1 (6 bases). V gave up 1 base and J gave up 8 bases, with 18 bases separating them. The CDR3 loop spans 15 amino acids. CDR1 and CDR2 (germline): SGDLS, YYNGEE. The chain's CDR3 is CASSVSGALLSGYTF. CDR3 DNA: TGTGCCAGCAGCGTATCAGGGGCCCTACTTTCAGGCTACACCTTC.

This chain links TRBV7-8 with TRBJ1-1, with D perhaps matching TRBD1 (6 bases). The germline V gene has CDR1 SGHVS and CDR2 FQNEAQ. Between the trimmed V and J ends, which lost 6 bases and 4 bases, there was a span of 15 bases. This CDR3 is 14 amino acids long. CDR3 nucleotides: TGTGCCAGCAGTAGTACAGGGTCCGCCACTGAAGCTTTCTTT. Amino acids: CASSSTGSATEAFF.

The chain is built from TRBV5-5 and TRBJ1-1; tentatively, D is TRBD1 (5 bases). Between the trimmed V and J ends, which lost 1 base and 3 bases, there was a span of 22 bases. Germline loops: CDR1 SGHKS, CDR2 YYEKEE (reference sequence). The CDR3 is made up of 18 amino acids. The CDR3 bases are TGTGCCAGCAGCTTGCTGTGGGGCGGGAATTTAGCGTACACTGAAGCTTTCTTT. As protein: CASSLLWGGNLAYTEAFF.

V and J are TRBV12-3 or TRBV12-4 and TRBJ1-2; D is possibly TRBD1 (6 bases). The ends were cut back, 5 bases at V and 2 bases at J, with 9 bases in the middle. The CDR3 runs 13 residues. CDR3 region: CASSQTGNYGYTF. The CDR3, as DNA: TGTGCCAGCAGTCAAACAGGGAACTATGGCTACACCTTC.

This rearrangement joins TRBV3-1 (or the pseudogene TRBV3-2) to TRBJ2-3; tentative D call: TRBD2 (7 bases). Germline V gene lookup returns CDR1 LGHDT and CDR2 YNNKEL (reference sequence). This CDR3 spans 18 amino acids. Trimming left V 0 bases short and J 4 bases short, with 20 bases between. CDR3 DNA sequence: TGTGCCAGCAGCCAAGAGTGGGGGGGCCGATTTAGCTCAGATACGCAGTATTTT. This encodes CASSQEWGGRFSSDTQYF.

The rearrangement links TRBV7-2 to TRBJ2-7; the match to TRBD1 covers 8 bases. V shed 5 bases and J 3 bases; nucleotides not matched to a gene: 6. This CDR3 is 14 amino acids long. Germline V CDR1 and CDR2: SGHTA, FQGNSA. CDR3 coding DNA: TGTGCCAGCAGCCCCAGGGGGCAGGACTACGAGCAGTACTTC. This sequence encodes CASSPRGQDYEQYF.

The chain has TRBV7-8 and TRBJ1-1; D not certain. There are 13 residues in the CDR3. V lost 5 bases and J lost 5, with 12 bases in between. Germline V gene lookup returns CDR1 SGHVS and CDR2 FQNEAQ. The CDR3 DNA reads TGTGCCAGCAGCACAACGTCGGGAACTGAAGCTTTCTTT. Translating gives CASSTTSGTEAFF.

The J gene is TRBJ1-4, the V gene TRBV30; D ambiguous. CDR1 and CDR2 from the germline V gene are GTSNPN and SVGIG (reference sequence). With 3 bases removed from V and 8 bases from J, the gap between germline ends came to 10 bases. The CDR3 extends over 12 amino acids. CDR3 coding DNA: TGTGCCTGGAGCCCCTCGGGGGAAAAACTGTTTTTT. It specifies CAWSPSGEKLFF.

In DNA, the CDR3 is TGCGCCAGCGGGGCCCGATTTCTAGAGACCCAGTACTTC. This encodes CASGARFLETQYF. This chain joins TRBV10-2 and TRBJ2-5, with D tentatively TRBD1 (5 bases). V was cut by 8 bases and J by 4 bases, with 14 bases left in between. The CDR3 spans 13 residues. CDR1 is WSHSY and CDR2 is SAAADI in the germline V gene.

The chain joins TRBV27 to TRBJ2-1; 11 nucleotides agree with TRBD1. The CDR3 has 15 amino acids. V lost 6 bases, J lost 4 bases, and 5 bases stayed unmatched. Germline V gives CDR1 MNHEY, CDR2 SMNVEV (reference sequence). The CDR3 region has the DNA TGTGCCAGCAGGCTTTGGGACAGGGGGTACAATGAGCAGTTCTTC. Protein: CASRLWDRGYNEQFF.

The chain uses TRBV4-2 and TRBJ1-6, with D possibly matching TRBD1 (5 bases). CDR3 length: 19 amino acids. The germline CDR1 and CDR2 sequences are LGHNA and YNFKEQ. The V end was cut by 4 bases, the J end by 0 bases, with 19 bases between. The DNA of the CDR3 is TGTGCCAGCAGCCGCTACTCTATAGGGGATAGCTCCTATAATTCACCCCTCCACTTT. This gives the protein CASSRYSIGDSSYNSPLHF.

The chain joins TRBV4-2 to TRBJ2-7, with D tentatively TRBD2 (5 bases). The germline V and J ends were trimmed by 6 bases and 0 bases, with 15 bases remaining between them. CDR1 is LGHNA and CDR2 is YNFKEQ in the germline V gene. The CDR3 spans 15 residues. The CDR3 DNA follows: TGTGCCAGCAGTCTGGAGGTGGGATACTCCTACGAGCAGTACTTC. Translation: CASSLEVGYSYEQYF.

This sequence joins TRBV28 and TRBJ2-3; TRBD2 matches at 9 bases. Trimming cost V 2 bases and J 8 bases; bases outside gene matches: 14. The CDR3 runs to 17 residues. Germline V lookup: CDR1 MDHEN, CDR2 SYDVKM. As DNA, the CDR3 is TGTGCCAGCAGTTTAGACCCCTATAGCGGGGGAGGGGGTACGCAGTATTTT. This sequence encodes CASSLDPYSGGGGTQYF. The full variable domain, its missing parts supplied by reference TRBV28 and TRBJ2-3, is DVKVTQSSRYLVKRTGEKVFLECVQDMDHENMFWYRQDPGLGLRLIYFSYDVKMKEKGDIPEGYSVSREKKERFSLILESASTNQTSMYLCASSLDPYSGGGGTQYFGPGTRLTVL.

The chain uses TRBV5-8 and TRBJ2-6; TRBD2 matches at 8 bases. Germline V gene data show CDR1 as SGHTS and CDR2 as YDEGEE. This CDR3 region has 17 residues. Germline trimming cut 7 bases from V and 0 bases from J; bases unmatched to any gene: 9. The CDR3 sequence: CASDPGLDHSGANVLTF. Here the CDR3 DNA reads TGTGCCAGCGATCCGGGACTAGATCACTCTGGGGCCAACGTCCTGACTTTC.

This chain connects TRBV29-1 to TRBJ2-3, with 11 nucleotides matching TRBD2. This CDR3 region has 13 residues. V shed 2 bases, J shed 6 bases, and the junction held 1 base outside the gene matches. Germline values: CDR1 SQVTM, CDR2 ANQGSEA. CDR3 in amino acids: CSVEPSGGDTQYF. CDR3 in DNA: TGCAGCGTTGAACCTAGCGGGGGGGATACGCAGTATTTT.

A single count supports this clone. The V call is TRBV7-9, the J call TRBJ2-7; TRBD1 might be the D (6 bases). V lost 6 bases to trimming and J lost 0 bases, with 12 bases between them. CDR3 size: 14 residues. Germline V gene sequence: CDR1 SEHNR, CDR2 FQNEAQ (reference sequence). The DNA of the CDR3 is TGTGCCAGCAGTCTTAGGACAGACTCCTACGAGCAGTACTTC. This translates into CASSLRTDSYEQYF. Looking up the rest from reference TRBV7-9 and TRBJ2-7 gives the full variable domain: DTGVSQNPRHKITKRGQNVTFRCDPISEHNRLYWYRQTLGQGPEFLTYFQNEAQLEKSRLLSDRFSAERPKGSFSTLEIQRTEQGDSAMYLCASSLRTDSYEQYFGPGTRLTVT.

The chain combines TRBV3-1 (or the pseudogene TRBV3-2) with TRBJ1-6; possibly TRBD1 for D (6 bases). The CDR3 runs to 15 residues. The ends were cut back, 1 base at V and 13 bases at J, with 17 bases in the middle. Looked up from germline, CDR1 is LGHDT and CDR2 is YNNKEL (reference sequence). CDR3 in amino acids: CASSQGLQGLEPLHF. CDR3 bases: TGTGCCAGCAGCCAAGGGTTACAGGGTCTGGAGCCCCTCCACTTT.

This chain links TRBV11-2 with TRBJ2-3; 12 bases are shared with TRBD2. J was trimmed by 3 bases and V by 3 bases; bases with no gene match: 10. Germline V CDR1 and CDR2: SGHAT, FQNNGV. The CDR3 totals 18 residues. CDR3 DNA: TGTGCCAGCAGCTTTTCCGGCGGACTAGCGGGGAGGACAGATACGCAGTATTTT. Amino acid sequence: CASSFSGGLAGRTDTQYF.

The sample holds one count of this clone. The CDR3: CASSLAGGSDTQYF. For the CDR3, the DNA is TGCGCCAGCAGCTTGGCCGGGGGTTCAGATACGCAGTATTTT. The J gene is TRBJ2-3, the V gene TRBV5-1, with D possibly being TRBD2 (6 bases). CDR3 length: 14 residues. V lost 0 bases and J 4 bases, leaving 9 bases between the germline ends. Per germline, CDR1 SGHRS and CDR2 YFSETQ.

The gene calls are TRBV5-1 and TRBJ2-2; no clear D gene. Trimming pared 0 bases from V and 3 bases from J, leaving 6 bases between. The CDR3 totals 14 residues. From germline, CDR1 is SGHRS and CDR2 YFSETQ. CDR3 protein: CASSLDGYTGELFF. The CDR3 bases are TGCGCCAGCAGCTTGGACGGTTACACCGGGGAGCTGTTTTTT.

The V gene is TRBV5-4, the J gene TRBJ2-2, with 7 bases lining up with TRBD1. This CDR3 is built from 14 residues. Germline V gene sequence: CDR1 SGHNT, CDR2 YYREEE (reference sequence). V shed 3 bases, J shed 1 base, and the junction held 0 bases outside the gene matches. This CDR3 is CASSWDRNTGELFF. CDR3 bases: TGTGCCAGCAGCTGGGACAGGAACACCGGGGAGCTGTTTTTT.

Turning to this clone: The junction departs from the called germline gene at one end, perhaps through a read error. The chain is built from TRBV6-1 and TRBJ2-1; D ambiguous. The CDR3 loop spans 12 amino acids. Germline assignment: CDR1 MNHNS and CDR2 SASEGT. This CDR3 reads CASSEAYSEQFF. In nucleotides, the CDR3 is TGTGCCAGCAGTGAAGCGTACAGTGAGCAGTTCTTC.

In its sample, this clone was seen once. The chain is built from TRBV19 and TRBJ1-5, with TRBD1 identical over 8 bases. Germline V CDR1 and CDR2: LNHDA, SQIVND (reference sequence). The V and J ends lost 7 bases and 2 bases, in that order; junction bases with no gene match: 7. The CDR3 consists of 15 residues. The CDR3 sequence is CASISGGFGNQPQHF. CDR3 nucleotide sequence: TGTGCCAGTATCTCAGGGGGCTTTGGCAATCAGCCCCAGCATTTT.

V usage is TRBV11-2 and J usage is TRBJ2-7; a weak D match, TRBD2 (6 bases). The V end lost 5 bases, the J end lost 5 bases, and 13 bases lay between the germline ends. CDR3 length: 13 residues. Per the germline V gene, CDR1 is SGHAT and CDR2 is FQNNGV. This CDR3 is CASSRLVSHEQYF. The CDR3 coding sequence is TGTGCCAGCAGCCGACTAGTTTCCCACGAGCAGTACTTC. The entire variable domain, with the rest obtained from reference TRBV11-2 and TRBJ2-7, is as follows: EAGVAQSPRYKIIEKRQSVAFWCNPISGHATLYWYQQILGQGPKLLIQFQNNGVVDDSQLPKDRFSAERLKGVDSTLKIQPAKLEDSAVYLCASSRLVSHEQYFGPGTRLTVT.

This chain joins TRBV5-1 and TRBJ2-5, with D maybe TRBD2 (6 bases). The germline V and J ends were trimmed by 2 bases and 1 base, with 9 bases remaining between them. CDR1 SGHRS and CDR2 YFSETQ come from the germline V gene. This CDR3 is built from 14 residues. CDR3 residues: CASSFGLSQETQYF. The CDR3 DNA follows: TGCGCCAGCAGCTTTGGACTATCCCAAGAGACCCAGTACTTC.

The chain carries TRBV15 and TRBJ2-1, with D perhaps TRBD2 (6 bases). V lost 0 bases and J lost 7, with 16 bases in between. In germline, CDR1 is LNHNV, CDR2 YYDKDF (reference sequence). CDR3 size: 16 residues. Written as DNA, the CDR3 is TGTGCCACCAGCAGAGAGGAGGGCAGGGTGAGGAATGAGCAGTTCTTC. Protein: CATSREEGRVRNEQFF.